This T cell receptor (beta chain) stems from a study of OX40 agonist ivuxolimab in advanced cancers. Overall study context: Patients enrolled in dose escalation were diagnosed with hepatocellular carcinoma, melanoma, renal cell or head and neck cancer. Study results and caveats: Expanded peripheral T cell antigen specificity was not determined. Normalized T-cell clonal expansion was also low in a subset of nonresponders. Compared with CD4+, CD8+ T cells on average had more expanded clones.

Note on this clone: Its specificity is unknown.

The length of the CDR3 is 11 residues. V gave up 2 bases and J gave up 2 bases, with 2 bases separating them. The germline V gene has CDR1 SGHRS and CDR2 YFSETQ. Generated by immunoSEQ multiplex PCR, the TCRdb table keeps only in-frame clones and is missing some. This sample has tens of thousands of clones; over 75% occur once, and the top ten carry about 4%. The J gene is TRBJ2-7, the V gene TRBV5-1; no firm D call. The receptor was derived from an adult with an advanced solid tumor such as melanoma, head and neck, liver or kidney cancer. Specimen: CD4+ or CD8+ T cells sorted from blood, collected in a trial of the OX40 agonist ivuxolimab. CDR3 sequence: CASSFTYEQYF. The CDR3 DNA is TGCGCCAGCAGCTTCACCTACGAGCAGTACTTC.